This T cell receptor beta chain was profiled in a study of blood T cell repertoires in COVID-19. Study-level information: Italy, Spain and the United States were the sources of the convalescent and acute COVID-19 samples.

Germline values: CDR1 SGHDN, CDR2 FVKESK. CDR3 length: 18 residues. The V and J ends lost 4 bases and 2 bases, in that order; junction bases with no gene match: 9. Participant-given clinical history determined each cohort assignment. As processed by the authors: Reference gene primer amplification in the assay estimated nucleated cell counts. The method was immunoSEQ multiplex PCR; TCRdb's version includes in-frame clones alone and lacks a portion of them. V and J calls and clone size are as listed in that table; D and trimming were resolved from the DNA. The data hold 150,000 to 200,000 clones, with around 80% observed a single time.

The genes are TRBV14 and TRBJ1-5, with TRBD1 matching over 12 bases. The TCR sequence derives from a man aged 45-65 years who had recovered from COVID-19. Sequencing was performed on PBMCs or T cells enriched from blood (not recorded which). The CDR3 reads CASSLRDRGHRGNQPQHF. CDR3 DNA sequence: TGTGCCAGCAGCCTCCGGGACAGGGGGCACAGGGGCAATCAGCCCCAGCATTTT.